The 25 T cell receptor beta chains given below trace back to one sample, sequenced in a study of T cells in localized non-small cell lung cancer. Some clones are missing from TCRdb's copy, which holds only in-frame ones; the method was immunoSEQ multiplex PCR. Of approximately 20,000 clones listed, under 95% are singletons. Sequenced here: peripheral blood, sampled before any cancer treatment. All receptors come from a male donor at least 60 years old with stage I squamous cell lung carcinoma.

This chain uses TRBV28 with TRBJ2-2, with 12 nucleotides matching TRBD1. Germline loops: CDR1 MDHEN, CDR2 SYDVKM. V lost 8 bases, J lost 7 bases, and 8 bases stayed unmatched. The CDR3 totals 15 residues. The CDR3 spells CASGGDRGRDGELFF. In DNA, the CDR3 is TGTGCCAGCGGCGGGGACAGGGGGCGGGACGGGGAGCTGTTTTTT.

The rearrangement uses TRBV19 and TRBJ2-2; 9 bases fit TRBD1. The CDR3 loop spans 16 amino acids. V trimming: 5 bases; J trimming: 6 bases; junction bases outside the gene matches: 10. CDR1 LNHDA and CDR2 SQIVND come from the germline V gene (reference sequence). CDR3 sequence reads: CASSSAGTGWPGELFF. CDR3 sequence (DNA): TGTGCCAGTAGTTCCGCCGGGACAGGGTGGCCCGGGGAGCTGTTTTTT.

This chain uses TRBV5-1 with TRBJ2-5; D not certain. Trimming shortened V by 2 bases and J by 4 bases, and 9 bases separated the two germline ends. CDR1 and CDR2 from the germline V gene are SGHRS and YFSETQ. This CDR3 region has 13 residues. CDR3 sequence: CASSLDQPETQYF. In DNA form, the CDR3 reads TGCGCCAGCAGCTTAGATCAACCAGAGACCCAGTACTTC.

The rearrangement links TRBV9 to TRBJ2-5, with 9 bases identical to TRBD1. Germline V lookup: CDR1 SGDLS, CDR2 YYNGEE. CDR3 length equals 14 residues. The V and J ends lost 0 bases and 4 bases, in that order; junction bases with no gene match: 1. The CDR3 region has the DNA TGTGCCAGCAGCGTAGGGACAGGGGTAGAGACCCAGTACTTC. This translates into CASSVGTGVETQYF. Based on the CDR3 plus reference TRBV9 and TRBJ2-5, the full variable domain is DSGVTQTPKHLITATGQRVTLRCSPRSGDLSVYWYQQSLDQGLQFLIQYYNGEERAKGNILERFSAQQFPDLHSELNLSSLELGDSALYFCASSVGTGVETQYFGPGTRLLVL.

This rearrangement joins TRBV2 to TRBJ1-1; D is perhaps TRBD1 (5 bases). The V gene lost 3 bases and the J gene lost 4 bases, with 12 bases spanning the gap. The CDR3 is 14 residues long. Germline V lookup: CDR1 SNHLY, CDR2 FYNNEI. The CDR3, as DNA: TGTGCCAGCAGTGATCTGACAGTGGGCACTGAAGCTTTCTTT. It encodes CASSDLTVGTEAFF.

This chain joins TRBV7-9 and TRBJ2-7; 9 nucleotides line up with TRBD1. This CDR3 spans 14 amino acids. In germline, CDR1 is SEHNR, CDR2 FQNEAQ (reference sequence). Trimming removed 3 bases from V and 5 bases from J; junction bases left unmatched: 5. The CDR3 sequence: CASSLRDRVHEQYF. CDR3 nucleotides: TGTGCCAGCAGCTTGAGGGACAGGGTCCACGAGCAGTACTTC.

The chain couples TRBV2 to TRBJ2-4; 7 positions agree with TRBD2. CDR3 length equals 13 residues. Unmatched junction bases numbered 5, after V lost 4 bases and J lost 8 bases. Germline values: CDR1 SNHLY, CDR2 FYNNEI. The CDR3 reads CASSVAGEDIQYF. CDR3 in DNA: TGTGCCAGCAGTGTTGCGGGGGAGGACATTCAGTACTTC.

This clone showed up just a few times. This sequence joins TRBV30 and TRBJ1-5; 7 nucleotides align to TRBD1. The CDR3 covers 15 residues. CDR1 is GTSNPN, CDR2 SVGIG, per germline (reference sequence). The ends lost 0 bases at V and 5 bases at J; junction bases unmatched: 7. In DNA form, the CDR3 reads TGTGCCTGGAGTGTAGGCGTACAGGGGCATCAGCCCCAGCATTTT. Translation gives CAWSVGVQGHQPQHF. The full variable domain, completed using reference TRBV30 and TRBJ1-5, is SQTIHQWPATLVQPVGSPLSLECTVEGTSNPNLYWYRQAAGRGLQLLFYSVGIGQISSEVPQNLSASRPQDRQFILSSKKLLLSDSGFYLCAWSVGVQGHQPQHFGDGTRLSIL.

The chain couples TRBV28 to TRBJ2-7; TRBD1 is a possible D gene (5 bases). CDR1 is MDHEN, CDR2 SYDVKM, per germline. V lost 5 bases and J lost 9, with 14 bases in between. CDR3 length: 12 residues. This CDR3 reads CASSPQGRWQYF. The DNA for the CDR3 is TGTGCCAGCAGTCCTCAGGGCCGCTGGCAGTACTTC.

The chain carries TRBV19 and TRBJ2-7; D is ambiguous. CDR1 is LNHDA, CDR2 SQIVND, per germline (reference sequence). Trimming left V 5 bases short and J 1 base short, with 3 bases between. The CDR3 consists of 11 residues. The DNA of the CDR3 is TGTGCCAGTAGTTCTTCCTACGAGCAGTACTTC. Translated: CASSSSYEQYF.

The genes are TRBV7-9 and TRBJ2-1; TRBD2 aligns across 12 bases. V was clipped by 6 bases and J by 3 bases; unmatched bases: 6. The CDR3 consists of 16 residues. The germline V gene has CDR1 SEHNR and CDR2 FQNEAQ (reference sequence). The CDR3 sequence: CASRSTSGGLYNEQFF. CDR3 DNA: TGTGCCAGCAGAAGTACTAGCGGGGGGCTCTACAATGAGCAGTTCTTC.

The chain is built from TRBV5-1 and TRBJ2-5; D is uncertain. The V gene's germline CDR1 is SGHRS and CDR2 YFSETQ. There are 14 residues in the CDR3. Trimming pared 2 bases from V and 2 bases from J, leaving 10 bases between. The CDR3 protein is CASSLGFGQETQYF. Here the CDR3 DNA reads TGCGCCAGCAGCTTAGGGTTTGGGCAAGAGACCCAGTACTTC.

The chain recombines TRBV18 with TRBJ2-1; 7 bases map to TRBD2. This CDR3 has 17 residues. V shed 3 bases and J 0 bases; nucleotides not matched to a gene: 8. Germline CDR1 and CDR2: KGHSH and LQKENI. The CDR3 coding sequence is TGTGCCAGCTCACCCCTGGGGGGGAGTGGCTCCTACAATGAGCAGTTCTTC. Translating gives CASSPLGGSGSYNEQFF. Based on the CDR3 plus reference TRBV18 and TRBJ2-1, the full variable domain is NAGVMQNPRHLVRRRGQEARLRCSPMKGHSHVYWYRQLPEEGLKFMVYLQKENIIDESGMPKERFSAEFPKEGPSILRIQQVVRGDSAAYFCASSPLGGSGSYNEQFFGPGTRLTVL.

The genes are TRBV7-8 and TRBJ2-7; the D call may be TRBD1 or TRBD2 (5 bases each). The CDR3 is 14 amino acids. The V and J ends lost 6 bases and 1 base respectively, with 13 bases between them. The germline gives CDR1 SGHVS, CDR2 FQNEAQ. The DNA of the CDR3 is TGTGCCAGCAGATTCGGGACGGCTTCCTACGAGCAGTACTTC. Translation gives CASRFGTASYEQYF.

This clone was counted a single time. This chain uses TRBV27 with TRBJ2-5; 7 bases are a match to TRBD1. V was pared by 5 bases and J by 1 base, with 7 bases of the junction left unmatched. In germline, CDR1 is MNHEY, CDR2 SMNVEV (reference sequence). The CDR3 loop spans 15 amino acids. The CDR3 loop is CASSQTRQGQETQYF. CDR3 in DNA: TGTGCCAGCAGTCAAACCCGACAGGGCCAAGAGACCCAGTACTTC.

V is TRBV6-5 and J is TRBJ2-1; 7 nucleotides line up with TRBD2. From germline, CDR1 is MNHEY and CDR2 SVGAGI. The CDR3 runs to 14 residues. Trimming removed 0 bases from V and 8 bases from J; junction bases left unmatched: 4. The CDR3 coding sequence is TGTGCCAGCAGTTACTCTGCGGGAGACTATGAGCAGTTCTTC. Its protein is CASSYSAGDYEQFF.

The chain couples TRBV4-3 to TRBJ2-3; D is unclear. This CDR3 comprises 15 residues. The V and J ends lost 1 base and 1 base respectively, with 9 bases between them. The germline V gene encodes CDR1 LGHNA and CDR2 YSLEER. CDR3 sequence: CASSQGWLGTDTQYF. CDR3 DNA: TGCGCCAGCAGCCAAGGGTGGTTAGGCACAGATACGCAGTATTTT.

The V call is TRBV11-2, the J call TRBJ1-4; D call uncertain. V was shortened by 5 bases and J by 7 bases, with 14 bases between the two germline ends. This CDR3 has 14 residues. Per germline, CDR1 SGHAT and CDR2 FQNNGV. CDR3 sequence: CASSLAGISEKLFF. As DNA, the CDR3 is TGTGCCAGCAGCCTAGCGGGGATTTCTGAAAAACTGTTTTTT.

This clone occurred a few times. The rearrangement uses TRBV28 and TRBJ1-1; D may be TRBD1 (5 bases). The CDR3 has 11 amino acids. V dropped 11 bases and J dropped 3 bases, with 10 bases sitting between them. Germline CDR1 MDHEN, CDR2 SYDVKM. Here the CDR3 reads CALGGDTEAFF. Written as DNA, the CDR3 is TGTGCCCTGGGGGGAGACACTGAAGCTTTCTTT.

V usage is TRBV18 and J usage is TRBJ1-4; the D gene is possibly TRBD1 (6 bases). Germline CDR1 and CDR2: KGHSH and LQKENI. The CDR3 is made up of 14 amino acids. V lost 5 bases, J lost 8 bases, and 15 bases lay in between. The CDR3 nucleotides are TGTGCCAGCTCAATGGGGGCTGGTCGAGAAAAACTGTTTTTT. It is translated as CASSMGAGREKLFF.

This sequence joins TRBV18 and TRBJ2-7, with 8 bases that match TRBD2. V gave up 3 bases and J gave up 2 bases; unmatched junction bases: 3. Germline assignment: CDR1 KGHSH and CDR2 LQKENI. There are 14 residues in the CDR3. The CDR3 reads CASSPLAGPYEQYF. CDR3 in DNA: TGTGCCAGCTCACCTCTAGCGGGCCCCTACGAGCAGTACTTC.

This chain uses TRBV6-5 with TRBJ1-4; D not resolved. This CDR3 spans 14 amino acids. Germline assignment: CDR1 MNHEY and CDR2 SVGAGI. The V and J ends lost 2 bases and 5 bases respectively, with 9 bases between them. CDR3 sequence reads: CASSYGVANEKLFF. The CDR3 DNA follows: TGTGCCAGCAGTTACGGGGTGGCGAATGAAAAACTGTTTTTT.

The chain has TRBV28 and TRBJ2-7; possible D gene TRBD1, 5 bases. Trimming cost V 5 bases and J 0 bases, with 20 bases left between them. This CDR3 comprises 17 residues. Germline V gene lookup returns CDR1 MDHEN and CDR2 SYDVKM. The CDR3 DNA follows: TGTGCCAGCAGTATCAGGGCCGGGCTACGCCTCTCCTACGAGCAGTACTTC. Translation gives CASSIRAGLRLSYEQYF.

The CDR3 coding sequence is TGTGCCAGCAGCTTACGGGGTTGGGGCGAAGATGAAGCTTTCTTT. Amino acid sequence: CASSLRGWGEDEAFF. The chain uses TRBV7-8 and TRBJ1-1; possibly TRBD1 for D (5 bases). V lost 2 bases to trimming and J lost 7 bases, with 17 bases between them. This CDR3 has 15 residues. Germline CDR1 reads SGHVS; CDR2 reads FQNEAQ.

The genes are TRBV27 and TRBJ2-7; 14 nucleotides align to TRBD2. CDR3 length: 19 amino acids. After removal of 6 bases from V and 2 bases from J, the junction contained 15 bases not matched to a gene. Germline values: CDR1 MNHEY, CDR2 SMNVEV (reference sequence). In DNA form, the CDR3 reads TGTGCCAGCAGCCCCCCCCCGGGACTAGCGGGAGTAGGAGCCTACGAGCAGTACTTC. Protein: CASSPPPGLAGVGAYEQYF.